A single T cell receptor (beta chain) is shown here with its context. Per the original data handling: Scientists estimated how many nucleated cells there were by amplifying reference gene primers. Some clones are missing from TCRdb's copy, which holds only in-frame ones; the method was immunoSEQ multiplex PCR. V, J and clone size reflect that table, while D and trimming were determined from the DNA. There are about 74,000 clones in the sample; about 90% occur only once, and less than 2% lies in the top ten. The data were obtained in a study of blood T cell repertoires in COVID-19. About the research overall: Italy, Spain and the United States were the sources of the convalescent and acute COVID-19 samples. The cDNA or gDNA used as material had been derived from T cells, B-cell-depleted T cells, or PBMCs.

There are 14 residues in the CDR3. Per the germline V gene, CDR1 is SNHLY and CDR2 is FYNNEI. Between the trimmed V and J ends, which lost 2 bases and 2 bases, there was a span of 7 bases. The rearrangement joins TRBV2 to TRBJ1-3, with unresolved D. Sequences were obtained from peripheral blood. The receptor was derived from a woman older than 75 with active or convalescent COVID-19. The CDR3 DNA is TGTGCCAGCAGTGAATTGCAGGCTGGAAACACCATATATTTT. Translation: CASSELQAGNTIYF.